Sequencing of this TCR beta chain was carried out in a study of T cells in localized non-small cell lung cancer. Overall study results and limits: The study detected a median approximately 54 of the top 100 tumor clones in adjacent lung. Tumor trailed uninvolved adjacent lung in T cell clonality, which peaked there.

This clone has just a few counts. Antigen specificity is unknown. Generated by immunoSEQ multiplex PCR, the TCRdb table keeps only in-frame clones and is missing some. This table has about 72,000 clones, about 83% appearing once. The germline V gene has CDR1 MDHEN and CDR2 SYDVKM. The CDR3 spans 15 residues. V gave up 4 bases and J gave up 2 bases, with 15 bases separating them. The material was peripheral blood, obtained before any cancer treatment. The V and J genes are TRBV28 and TRBJ2-7; D might be TRBD1 (6 bases). The receptor was isolated from a female donor over 55 with stage I lung adenocarcinoma. This CDR3 reads CASSSLRDKPYEQYF. The CDR3 nucleotides read TGTGCCAGCAGTTCACTCCGGGACAAACCCTACGAGCAGTACTTC.